These 14 T cell receptor beta chains originate from one sample sequenced in a study of blood T cell repertoires in COVID-19. TCRdb's table, derived via immunoSEQ multiplex PCR, lists solely in-frame clones and lacks some. The sample holds 200,000 to 300,000 clones, approximately 86% seen once. The specimen sequenced was peripheral blood. The receptors shown here come from a man younger than 45 with active or convalescent COVID-19.

This sequence joins TRBV5-1 and TRBJ2-7; D is perhaps TRBD2 (6 bases). Trimming stripped 4 bases from V and 1 base from J, with 12 bases between. Germline-derived CDR1 and CDR2 are SGHRS and YFSETQ. CDR3 length: 14 amino acids. The CDR3 coding sequence is TGCGCCAGCAGCCTTAGCGGCCTATCCTACGAGCAGTACTTC. It specifies CASSLSGLSYEQYF. The full variable domain, its missing parts supplied by reference TRBV5-1 and TRBJ2-7, is KAGVTQTPRYLIKTRGQQVTLSCSPISGHRSVSWYQQTPGQGLQFLFEYFSETQRNKGNFPGRFSGRQFSNSRSEMNVSTLELGDSALYLCASSLSGLSYEQYFGPGTRLTVT.

V usage is TRBV27 and J usage is TRBJ1-5; TRBD1 might be the D (5 bases). Looked up from germline, CDR1 is MNHEY and CDR2 is SMNVEV (reference sequence). The CDR3 sequence is 14 residues long. Trimming stripped 3 bases from V and 4 bases from J, with 10 bases between. CDR3 sequence reads: CASSFSGTNQPQHF. The CDR3 coding sequence is TGTGCCAGCAGTTTCTCAGGGACTAATCAGCCCCAGCATTTT.

The V gene is TRBV7-9, the J gene TRBJ2-7, with TRBD1 identical over 8 bases. Trimming at V came to 3 bases and at J to 3 bases, leaving 1 base not matched to a gene. CDR1 SEHNR and CDR2 FQNEAQ come from the germline V gene (reference sequence). This CDR3 comprises 13 residues. CDR3 in DNA: TGTGCCAGCAGCTTCGGGACAGGCTACGAGCAGTACTTC. This gives the protein CASSFGTGYEQYF.

This chain joins TRBV7-2 and TRBJ1-5, with D perhaps matching TRBD1 (5 bases). V dropped 5 bases and J dropped 1 base, with 9 bases sitting between them. The V gene's germline CDR1 is SGHTA and CDR2 FQGNSA. CDR3 length: 14 amino acids. The CDR3 protein is CASSPKGSNQPQHF. As DNA, the CDR3 is TGTGCCAGCAGCCCTAAGGGGAGCAATCAGCCCCAGCATTTT. The full variable domain, its missing parts supplied by reference TRBV7-2 and TRBJ1-5, is GAGVSQSPSNKVTEKGKDVELRCDPISGHTALYWYRQSLGQGLEFLIYFQGNSAPDKSGLPSDRFSAERTGGSVSTLTIQRTQQEDSAVYLCASSPKGSNQPQHFGDGTRLSIL.

V and J are TRBV14 and TRBJ1-2; D call uncertain. This CDR3 is built from 16 residues. The V end lost 0 bases, the J end lost 4 bases, and 15 bases lay between the germline ends. Germline-derived CDR1 and CDR2 are SGHDN and FVKESK. The CDR3 region has the DNA TGTGCCAGCAGCCAAGAAGGCCCGGGTTTGGCCTATGGCTACACCTTC. This codes for CASSQEGPGLAYGYTF.

The V call is TRBV29-1, the J call TRBJ2-2; 7 bases align to TRBD1. Germline V gene lookup returns CDR1 SQVTM and CDR2 ANQGSEA. Germline trimming cut 2 bases from V and 1 base from J; bases unmatched to any gene: 4. This CDR3 contains 15 residues. CDR3 region: CSVESGDRNTGELFF. The CDR3 nucleotides are TGCAGCGTTGAAAGTGGGGACAGGAACACCGGGGAGCTGTTTTTT.

The CDR3: CAWSDYHSEGVYEKLFF. The CDR3, as DNA: TGTGCCTGGAGTGACTACCACAGTGAGGGGGTTTATGAAAAACTGTTTTTT. The chain is built from TRBV30 and TRBJ1-4; possible D gene TRBD1, 6 bases. The CDR3 totals 17 residues. Germline V CDR1 and CDR2: GTSNPN, SVGIG (reference sequence). V was shortened by 1 base and J by 6 bases, with 21 bases between the two germline ends.

The V call is TRBV5-4, the J call TRBJ2-1; D is uncertain. The CDR3 loop spans 14 amino acids. Trimming cost V 1 base and J 2 bases, with 7 bases left between them. CDR1 is SGHNT, CDR2 YYREEE, per germline (reference sequence). CDR3 sequence: CASSLPNPYNEQFF. The CDR3 DNA follows: TGTGCCAGCAGCTTGCCTAATCCCTACAATGAGCAGTTCTTC.

This clone was counted between two and nine times. The rearrangement uses TRBV13 and TRBJ2-2, with 7 bases that match TRBD1. This CDR3 comprises 14 residues. CDR1 and CDR2 (germline): PRHDT, FYEKMQ (reference sequence). V lost 5 bases, J lost 7 bases, and 7 bases stayed unmatched. Here the CDR3 reads CASSMRQGGGELFF. CDR3 DNA: TGTGCCAGCAGCATGAGACAGGGCGGCGGGGAGCTGTTTTTT.

This clone was seen a handful of times. The chain employs TRBV19 and TRBJ1-5; 8 bases match TRBD1. V was clipped by 5 bases and J by 6 bases; unmatched bases: 3. The CDR3 extends over 13 amino acids. Germline-derived CDR1 and CDR2 are LNHDA and SQIVND (reference sequence). This CDR3 reads CASSRQGTQPQHF. Written as DNA, the CDR3 is TGTGCCAGTAGTCGACAGGGGACTCAGCCCCAGCATTTT.

The rearrangement links TRBV7-2 to TRBJ2-7; 9 nucleotides agree with TRBD2. The CDR3 spans 14 residues. Germline V CDR1 and CDR2: SGHTA, FQGNSA. The ends lost 6 bases at V and 4 bases at J; junction bases unmatched: 7. As DNA, the CDR3 is TGTGCCAGCAGGAGCGGGGGGACTGTATACGAGCAGTACTTC. Encoded protein: CASRSGGTVYEQYF.

V gene TRBV2 combines with J gene TRBJ2-3; maybe TRBD2 (6 bases). V gave up 8 bases and J gave up 0 bases, with 15 bases separating them. Germline V gives CDR1 SNHLY, CDR2 FYNNEI. The CDR3 length is 15 residues. The CDR3 region is CASLGGKFSTDTQYF. The CDR3 DNA sequence: TGTGCCAGCTTGGGGGGAAAGTTTAGCACAGATACGCAGTATTTT.

This chain links TRBV6-6 with TRBJ1-2; 8 positions match TRBD1. Looked up from germline, CDR1 is MNHNY and CDR2 is SVGAGI (reference sequence). This CDR3 contains 13 residues. Losses at the gene ends were 5 bases for V and 8 bases for J; bases not matched to a gene: 7. In DNA form, the CDR3 reads TGTGCCAGCAGTGCCGGGACAGGTGAGGGCTACACCTTC. Translation gives CASSAGTGEGYTF.

This chain links TRBV5-1 with TRBJ2-3; 8 nucleotides agree with TRBD2. Trimming removed 7 bases from V and 1 base from J; junction bases left unmatched: 2. The CDR3 consists of 13 residues. The germline V gene encodes CDR1 SGHRS and CDR2 YFSETQ. CDR3: CASRAGGTDTQYF. CDR3 sequence (DNA): TGCGCCAGCCGAGCGGGGGGCACAGATACGCAGTATTTT.